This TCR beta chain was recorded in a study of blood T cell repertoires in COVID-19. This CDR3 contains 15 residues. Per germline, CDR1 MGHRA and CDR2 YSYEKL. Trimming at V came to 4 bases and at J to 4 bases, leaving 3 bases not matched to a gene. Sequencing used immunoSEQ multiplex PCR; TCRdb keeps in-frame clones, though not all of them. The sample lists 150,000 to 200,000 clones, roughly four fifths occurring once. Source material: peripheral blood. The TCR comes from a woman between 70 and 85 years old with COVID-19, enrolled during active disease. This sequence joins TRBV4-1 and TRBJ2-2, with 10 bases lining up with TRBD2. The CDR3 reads CASSPSGGGTGELFF. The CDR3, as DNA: TGCGCCAGCAGCCCTAGCGGGGGTGGCACCGGGGAGCTGTTTTTT.